Presented here are 25 T cell receptor beta chains from one specimen sequenced in a study of shared clonotypes between healthy human individuals. Some clones are missing from TCRdb's copy, which holds only in-frame ones; the method was immunoSEQ multiplex PCR. Altogether roughly 550,000 clones are present, less than 97% being singletons, with the ten largest covering about 0.11%. Cells designated naive CD8 were CD45RO-negative and were positively selected for CCR7, with terminally differentiated effector memory CD45RA+ cells excluded. Sequencing used naive CD8+ T cells sorted from blood. The receptors derive from a woman aged 30 to 39 in good health.

The chain uses TRBV6-6 and TRBJ2-5; D remains ambiguous. Germline V lookup: CDR1 MNHNY, CDR2 SVGAGI (reference sequence). Trimming removed 0 bases from V and 5 bases from J, with 7 bases in between. The CDR3 length is 13 residues. The CDR3 reads CASSYSTWETQYF. CDR3 in DNA: TGTGCCAGCAGTTACTCCACATGGGAGACCCAGTACTTC.

The chain couples TRBV5-1 to TRBJ2-7; 7 bases fit TRBD2. Germline CDR1 reads SGHRS; CDR2 reads YFSETQ. The trim removed 0 bases at V and 3 bases at J, leaving 3 bases unmatched. The CDR3 is 14 residues long. The CDR3 is CASSLEGLVYEQYF. The CDR3 DNA is TGCGCCAGCAGCTTGGAAGGACTAGTCTACGAGCAGTACTTC.

The chain joins TRBV11-3 to TRBJ2-3; D is perhaps TRBD1 (6 bases). Germline CDR1 and CDR2: SGHNT and YENEEA. V was shortened by 3 bases and J by 0 bases, with 10 bases between the two germline ends. The CDR3 contains 15 residues. CDR3 region: CASSLGAESTDTQYF. The CDR3 nucleotides read TGTGCCAGCAGCTTGGGGGCAGAAAGCACAGATACGCAGTATTTT.

CDR3 protein: CSVETDGTGRHF. The CDR3 region has the DNA TGCAGCGTCGAAACGGACGGGACGGGTCGGCATTTT. The V and J genes are TRBV29-1 and TRBJ1-5; perhaps TRBD1 as D (5 bases). CDR1 is SQVTM, CDR2 ANQGSEA, per germline. Deletions cut 6 bases from V and 15 bases from J, with 21 bases between. The CDR3 extends over 12 amino acids.

The chain carries TRBV29-1 and TRBJ2-1, with D unresolved. V was clipped by 3 bases and J by 9 bases, with 18 bases between them. Germline CDR1 and CDR2: SQVTM and ANQGSEA. This CDR3 region has 14 residues. The chain's CDR3 is CSVDGGLDVAEQFF. CDR3 bases: TGCAGCGTTGACGGCGGTCTAGACGTCGCTGAGCAGTTCTTC.

The gene calls are TRBV7-9 and TRBJ1-1; 9 bases map to TRBD1. Trimming took 2 bases from V and 2 from J; bases not matched to a gene: 3. Germline V gene data show CDR1 as SEHNR and CDR2 as FQNEAQ (reference sequence). This CDR3 has 15 residues. In nucleotides, the CDR3 is TGTGCCAGCAGCTTACCGACAGGGGGAAACACTGAAGCTTTCTTT. It encodes CASSLPTGGNTEAFF.

The chain carries TRBV6-1 and TRBJ2-1; no clear D. The CDR3 loop spans 15 amino acids. Trimming removed 0 bases from V and 10 bases from J, with 16 bases in between. Germline V lookup: CDR1 MNHNS, CDR2 SASEGT. The CDR3 protein is CASSEAIISGEEQFF. CDR3 in DNA: TGTGCCAGCAGTGAAGCTATAATCTCGGGCGAGGAGCAGTTCTTC.

V and J are TRBV18 and TRBJ1-1; a weak D match, TRBD1 (6 bases). V lost 6 bases and J 0 bases, leaving 14 bases between the germline ends. In germline, CDR1 is KGHSH, CDR2 LQKENI. This CDR3 spans 15 amino acids. CDR3 sequence: CASSSKDSLNTEAFF. In DNA form, the CDR3 reads TGTGCCAGCTCGTCCAAGGACAGTTTGAACACTGAAGCTTTCTTT.

The rearrangement joins TRBV13 to TRBJ2-1, with 7 bases aligning to TRBD1. CDR1 PRHDT and CDR2 FYEKMQ come from the germline V gene (reference sequence). The V gene end was trimmed by 1 base and the J gene end by 2 bases; junction bases not matched to a gene: 5. The length of the CDR3 is 16 residues. The CDR3 protein is CASSLERGPAYNEQFF. Here the CDR3 DNA reads TGTGCCAGCAGCTTAGAAAGGGGGCCGGCCTACAATGAGCAGTTCTTC.

The sample holds one count of this clone. The V gene is TRBV6-1, the J gene TRBJ2-3, with D perhaps TRBD1 or TRBD2 (5 bases each). The CDR3 covers 15 residues. Germline values: CDR1 MNHNS, CDR2 SASEGT. V lost 0 bases and J lost 3, with 10 bases in between. CDR3 amino acids: CASSEAPWGTDTQYF. In DNA form, the CDR3 reads TGTGCCAGCAGTGAAGCCCCCTGGGGGACAGATACGCAGTATTTT.

V usage is TRBV27 and J usage is TRBJ1-4; D unresolved. The CDR3 length is 13 residues. Trimming took 8 bases from V and 6 from J, leaving 13 bases between them. In germline, CDR1 is MNHEY, CDR2 SMNVEV (reference sequence). The CDR3 nucleotides are TGTGCCAGCCGTAGGTTTGCGGATGAAAAACTGTTTTTT. Protein product: CASRRFADEKLFF.

V and J are TRBV2 and TRBJ2-7; 8 nucleotides agree with TRBD1. The germline V gene encodes CDR1 SNHLY and CDR2 FYNNEI. The CDR3 loop spans 16 amino acids. Trimming cost V 6 bases and J 3 bases; bases outside gene matches: 13. CDR3 sequence reads: CASRDKTGGPNYEQYF. In DNA, the CDR3 is TGTGCCAGCAGGGATAAAACAGGGGGACCAAACTACGAGCAGTACTTC.

The count of this clone is one. Distinct nucleotide sequences in the sample also encode this CDR3. The chain couples TRBV28 to TRBJ1-5; TRBD1 matches at 7 bases. V was pared by 3 bases and J by 6 bases, with 5 bases of the junction left unmatched. This CDR3 is 14 amino acids long. Germline V gene data show CDR1 as MDHEN and CDR2 as SYDVKM. CDR3 region: CASSLSGGRQPQHF. The CDR3, as DNA: TGTGCCAGCAGTTTGTCAGGGGGACGTCAGCCCCAGCATTTT.

This clone has a single count. The V and J genes are TRBV28 and TRBJ2-1; D gene uncertain. The V end was cut by 3 bases, the J end by 5 bases, with 5 bases between. Per the germline V gene, CDR1 is MDHEN and CDR2 is SYDVKM. The length of the CDR3 is 12 residues. CDR3 bases: TGTGCCAGCAGTTTGTTCAACAATGAGCAGTTCTTC. This translates into CASSLFNNEQFF.

The chain is built from TRBV5-1 and TRBJ2-1; D gene ambiguous. The V and J ends lost 0 bases and 8 bases respectively, with 15 bases between them. Germline assignment: CDR1 SGHRS and CDR2 YFSETQ. CDR3 size: 15 residues. Here the CDR3 reads CASSLVARLGYEQFF. The CDR3 coding sequence is TGCGCCAGCAGCTTGGTCGCTCGCCTCGGGTATGAGCAGTTCTTC.

This chain connects TRBV4-1 to TRBJ1-5; D might be TRBD1 (5 bases). The CDR3 loop spans 14 amino acids. V shed 2 bases and J shed 1 base, with 6 bases lying between them. Germline lookup yields CDR1 MGHRA and CDR2 YSYEKL. The CDR3 spells CASSQRGSNQPQHF. DNA of the CDR3: TGCGCCAGCAGCCAACGGGGCAGCAATCAGCCCCAGCATTTT.

The rearrangement uses TRBV27 and TRBJ2-7; TRBD2 aligns across 13 bases. Germline-derived CDR1 and CDR2 are MNHEY and SMNVEV (reference sequence). The V gene end was trimmed by 3 bases and the J gene end by 7 bases; junction bases not matched to a gene: 12. CDR3 length: 17 amino acids. CDR3 loop: CASSFGLAGETGWEQYF. In DNA, the CDR3 is TGTGCCAGCAGTTTCGGACTAGCGGGAGAAACAGGCTGGGAGCAGTACTTC.

J is TRBJ2-1 and V is TRBV4-2; 7 bases line up with TRBD1. Germline V lookup: CDR1 LGHNA, CDR2 YNFKEQ. CDR3 size: 18 residues. The V segment lost 0 bases and the J segment 0 bases; nucleotides outside the gene matches: 8. CDR3 bases: TGTGCCAGCAGCCAAGATGTCCCCGGGACAGACTCCTACAATGAGCAGTTCTTC. It specifies CASSQDVPGTDSYNEQFF.

The chain combines TRBV29-1 with TRBJ2-1; TRBD1 matches 7 bases. Per germline, CDR1 SQVTM and CDR2 ANQGSEA. This CDR3 is built from 15 residues. Germline trimming cut 6 bases from V and 1 base from J; bases unmatched to any gene: 9. The chain's CDR3 is CSVSETGWSYNEQFF. DNA of the CDR3: TGCAGCGTCTCAGAGACAGGGTGGTCCTACAATGAGCAGTTCTTC.

The chain joins TRBV9 to TRBJ2-7, with TRBD2 as a possible D gene (6 bases). Deletions cut 0 bases from V and 2 bases from J, with 9 bases between. The CDR3 covers 14 residues. Germline V gene sequence: CDR1 SGDLS, CDR2 YYNGEE. The CDR3: CASSVVGLPYEQYF. The CDR3 DNA is TGTGCCAGCAGCGTAGTTGGACTACCCTACGAGCAGTACTTC.

The chain uses TRBV27 and TRBJ2-7, with D maybe TRBD2 (7 bases). Germline V gene lookup returns CDR1 MNHEY and CDR2 SMNVEV (reference sequence). V was shortened by 3 bases and J by 2 bases, with 17 bases between the two germline ends. CDR3 length: 16 amino acids. The CDR3 DNA is TGTGCCAGCAGTTTTTCTGCGGGGGCCAGACCCTACGAGCAGTACTTC. It encodes CASSFSAGARPYEQYF.

The rearrangement uses TRBV28 and TRBJ2-5; D is tentatively TRBD1 or TRBD2 (5 bases each). The CDR3 is 14 amino acids. The V gene lost 6 bases and the J gene lost 1 base, with 12 bases spanning the gap. Germline V gives CDR1 MDHEN, CDR2 SYDVKM. This chain's CDR3 is CASSWGTVQETQYF. The CDR3 DNA sequence: TGTGCCAGCAGCTGGGGGACGGTCCAAGAGACCCAGTACTTC.

The chain carries TRBV4-2 and TRBJ1-1, with unresolved D. Germline assignment: CDR1 LGHNA and CDR2 YNFKEQ. The length of the CDR3 is 14 residues. Trimming stripped 3 bases from V and 1 base from J, with 9 bases between. This chain's CDR3 is CASSQGRENTEAFF. For the CDR3, the DNA is TGTGCCAGCAGCCAGGGTAGAGAGAACACTGAAGCTTTCTTT.

A word on this clone: Other DNA sequences of this sample code for an identical CDR3. CDR3 residues: CASSPRLNTEAFF. In DNA form, the CDR3 reads TGTGCCAGCAGCCCCAGACTCAACACTGAAGCTTTCTTT. V and J are TRBV9 and TRBJ1-1; unclear D gene. The CDR3 is made up of 13 amino acids. The V end lost 4 bases, the J end lost 2 bases, and 9 bases lay between the germline ends. CDR1 SGDLS and CDR2 YYNGEE come from the germline V gene. Combining the CDR3 with reference TRBV9 and TRBJ1-1 gives the whole variable domain DSGVTQTPKHLITATGQRVTLRCSPRSGDLSVYWYQQSLDQGLQFLIQYYNGEERAKGNILERFSAQQFPDLHSELNLSSLELGDSALYFCASSPRLNTEAFFGQGTRLTVV.

The chain couples TRBV12-2 to TRBJ2-7; the table's D call, TRBD1, has no DNA check behind it. TRBV12-2 is deemed a pseudogene. This CDR3 contains 16 residues. CDR3 DNA sequence: TGTGCAAGTCGCCTCCCTAACAGGAAAGGTGCCTACGAGCAGTACTTC. Protein product: CASRLPNRKGAYEQYF.